The 25 T cell receptor beta chains given below trace back to one sample, sequenced in a study of prognosis after radiotherapy for stage I lung cancer. From genomic DNA, TCR beta CDR3 was amplified by two-round multiplex PCR. Round-one PCR had primers specific to each TRBV and TRBJ gene. TCRdb recomputed calls from the multiplex PCR reads with MiXCR, one row per CDR3 protein. The repertoire has about 30,000 distinct CDR3 sequences, 30% to 40% of them found once; the top ten carry over 10%. The sequencing here drew on PBMCs, taken before or after stereotactic body radiation therapy (not recorded which). The receptors derive from a donor aged 50 or older with non-small cell lung cancer.

This clonotype showed up many times. This chain connects TRBV7-8 to TRBJ1-3; D gene uncertain. V was trimmed by 4 bases and J by 0 bases, leaving 13 bases between them. The CDR3 length is 16 residues. Germline CDR1 SGHVS, CDR2 FQNEAQ. CDR3 region: CASSSLLGSSGNTIYF. The CDR3 DNA is TGTGCCAGCAGCTCCCTCCTGGGCTCCTCTGGAAACACCATATATTTT.

This chain uses TRBV18 with TRBJ2-1; D might be TRBD1 or TRBD2, each matching 5 bases. Germline V lookup: CDR1 KGHSH, CDR2 LQKENI. Deletions cut 1 base from V and 0 bases from J, with 13 bases between. This CDR3 contains 17 residues. The DNA for the CDR3 is TGTGCCAGCTCACCACTTGGGGGATCGAGCTCCTACAATGAGCAGTTCTTC. This translates into CASSPLGGSSSYNEQFF.

This clonotype showed up many times. V is TRBV20-1 and J is TRBJ2-1, with D unclear. V lost 0 bases, J lost 7 bases, and 10 bases lay in between. Germline CDR1 and CDR2: DFQATT and SNEGSKA (reference sequence). This CDR3 has 13 residues. The CDR3 sequence: CSARDGQTNEQFF. The CDR3 DNA reads TGCAGTGCTAGAGATGGTCAAACAAATGAGCAGTTCTTC.

Comments on this clonotype: A read error may be the cause here, since a much bigger clone is one base away. The V and J genes are TRBV6-9 and TRBJ2-1; D is unresolved. Germline assignment: CDR1 MNHGY and CDR2 SVAAGI. There are 15 residues in the CDR3. As DNA, the CDR3 is TGCGCCAGCACCGAGGAGCTCACGCAACACAATGAGCAGTTCTTC. Residues: CASTEELTQHNEQFF.

This clonotype has at least ten counts. This sequence joins TRBV13 and TRBJ2-7; TRBD1 matches 8 bases. V lost 0 bases, J lost 6 bases, and 4 bases stayed unmatched. Per germline, CDR1 PRHDT and CDR2 FYEKMQ (reference sequence). The CDR3 extends over 14 amino acids. CDR3 DNA sequence: TGTGCCAGCAGCTTAGGCAGGACAGGGAGCGAGCAGTACTTC. Amino acid sequence: CASSLGRTGSEQYF.

The table lists this clonotype with many counts. The chain uses TRBV5-4 and TRBJ1-1; D unresolved. Trimming took 4 bases from V and 3 from J, leaving 19 bases between them. CDR1 and CDR2 (germline): SGHNT, YYREEE (reference sequence). The CDR3 sequence is 16 residues long. The chain's CDR3 is CASSPIGRVGDTEAFF. The CDR3 nucleotides are TGTGCCAGCAGCCCTATAGGAAGGGTGGGAGACACTGAAGCTTTCTTT.

There are many counts of this clonotype. The rearrangement links TRBV10-3 to TRBJ2-5; 8 nucleotides agree with TRBD2. J was trimmed by 4 bases and V by 5 bases; bases with no gene match: 6. Germline assignment: CDR1 ENHRY and CDR2 SYGVKD. CDR3 length: 14 residues. The CDR3 protein is CAISPGGGVETQYF. CDR3 DNA: TGTGCCATCAGTCCGGGGGGGGGCGTAGAGACCCAGTACTTC.

In its sample, this clonotype was seen once. This chain links TRBV13 with TRBJ2-7, with 7 bases that match TRBD2. Germline trimming cut 6 bases from V and 5 bases from J; bases unmatched to any gene: 13. This CDR3 has 15 amino acids. Germline V gives CDR1 PRHDT, CDR2 FYEKMQ (reference sequence). The CDR3, as DNA: TGTGCCAGCAGAAACAAGCGGGATTCTTACCACGAGCAGTACTTC. Amino acids: CASRNKRDSYHEQYF.

Ten or more counts support this clonotype. The chain recombines TRBV6-2 or TRBV6-3 with TRBJ2-1; 10 bases are a match to TRBD2. From germline, CDR1 is MNHEY and CDR2 SVGEGT. V gave up 5 bases and J gave up 6 bases; unmatched junction bases: 10. There are 16 residues in the CDR3. The CDR3 protein is CASSRLAGNTPNEQFF. CDR3 bases: TGTGCCAGCAGTCGACTAGCGGGCAACACTCCCAATGAGCAGTTCTTC.

Concerning this clonotype itself: At one boundary the junction diverges from the germline segment, which might be a read error. This sequence joins TRBV30 and TRBJ2-6; 7 nucleotides agree with TRBD1. This CDR3 spans 15 amino acids. Germline V gene sequence: CDR1 GTSNPN, CDR2 SVGIG (reference sequence). The CDR3 protein is CAWSAEGAGAKVLTF. The CDR3 bases are TGCGCCTGGAGTGCCGAGGGGGCCGGGGCCAAAGTCCTGACTTTC.

Details on this clonotype: Relative to the germline gene, one junction end is altered; a read error may explain this. This CDR3 is CASSERTSVANFLTF. In DNA, the CDR3 is TGTGCCAGCAGCGAAAGAACCTCTGTGGCCAACTTCCTGACTTTC. The chain joins TRBV2 to TRBJ2-6, with D unclear. CDR3 length equals 15 residues. CDR1 and CDR2 (germline): SNHLY, FYNNEI.

This clonotype was recorded many times. This sequence joins TRBV2 and TRBJ1-6; the D is unclear. V was trimmed by 7 bases and J by 0 bases, leaving 10 bases between them. Germline CDR1 reads SNHLY; CDR2 reads FYNNEI. The CDR3 is 15 amino acids. This CDR3 is CASIEESSYNSPLHF. In nucleotides, the CDR3 is TGTGCCAGCATAGAAGAGAGCTCCTATAATTCACCCCTCCACTTT. Combining the CDR3 with reference TRBV2 and TRBJ1-6 gives the whole variable domain EPEVTQTPSHQVTQMGQEVILRCVPISNHLYFYWYRQILGQKVEFLVSFYNNEISEKSEIFDDQFSVERPDGSNFTLKIRSTKLEDSAMYFCASIEESSYNSPLHFGNGTRLTVT.

This clonotype has at least ten counts. The chain has TRBV12-3 or TRBV12-4 and TRBJ2-7, with TRBD2 matching 10 bases. This CDR3 has 14 amino acids. After removal of 6 bases from V and 3 bases from J, the junction contained 5 bases not matched to a gene. The CDR3 DNA is TGTGCCAGCAGACCGAGCGGGGGGGACTACGAGCAGTACTTC. Its protein is CASRPSGGDYEQYF.

The chain recombines TRBV6-1 with TRBJ2-2, with 7 bases that match TRBD1. Germline-derived CDR1 and CDR2 are MNHNS and SASEGT. Unmatched junction bases numbered 7, after V lost 9 bases and J lost 3 bases. The CDR3 is 14 amino acids. CDR3 DNA sequence: TGTGCCAGGAGCTGGACAGGCGACACCGGGGAGCTGTTTTTT. Translating it yields CARSWTGDTGELFF.

This clonotype was recorded many times. The chain carries TRBV4-1 and TRBJ2-7; D is unclear. CDR1 is MGHRA, CDR2 YSYEKL, per germline. The CDR3 has 12 amino acids. Trimming shortened V by 0 bases and J by 7 bases, and 7 bases separated the two germline ends. CDR3 sequence: CASSQDLVEQYF. CDR3 sequence (DNA): TGCGCCAGCAGCCAAGATCTGGTAGAGCAGTACTTC.

This chain uses TRBV5-4 with TRBJ2-7, with D uncertain. CDR3 length: 16 residues. V was trimmed by 4 bases and J by 0 bases, leaving 17 bases between them. Germline V gene sequence: CDR1 SGHNT, CDR2 YYREEE (reference sequence). The CDR3 region is CASSPSNGLSSYEQYF. The CDR3 bases are TGTGCCAGCAGCCCATCTAACGGGTTGAGCTCCTACGAGCAGTACTTC.

This clonotype was seen repeatedly, ten times or more. The chain joins TRBV7-9 to TRBJ1-2; D gene unclear. This CDR3 is built from 12 residues. Per the germline V gene, CDR1 is SEHNR and CDR2 is FQNEAQ (reference sequence). V was trimmed by 2 bases and J by 7 bases, leaving 8 bases between them. The CDR3 bases are TGTGCCAGCAGCTTACAGGCCGCTGGCTACACCTTC. Translating it yields CASSLQAAGYTF.

This clonotype is medium-sized in the sample. The chain couples TRBV6-1 to TRBJ2-1; 8 bases map to TRBD1. Germline V gives CDR1 MNHNS, CDR2 SASEGT. The V gene end was trimmed by 5 bases and the J gene end by 12 bases; junction bases not matched to a gene: 3. CDR3 length: 11 residues. The CDR3 loop is CASSPGTGQFF. The CDR3 nucleotides read TGTGCCAGCAGTCCTGGGACAGGGCAGTTCTTC.

This clonotype came up many times. The V call is TRBV15, the J call TRBJ2-1; TRBD2 agrees at 8 bases. Per the germline V gene, CDR1 is LNHNV and CDR2 is YYDKDF (reference sequence). The CDR3 sequence is 16 residues long. The V and J ends lost 1 base and 0 bases, in that order; junction bases with no gene match: 2. This chain's CDR3 is CATSRVSGSSYNEQFF. In nucleotides, the CDR3 is TGTGCCACCAGCAGAGTGAGCGGGAGCTCCTACAATGAGCAGTTCTTC.

CDR3 sequence reads: CASSAFRGSYNEQFF. CDR3 sequence (DNA): TGTGCCAGCAGTGCCTTCCGGGGTTCCTACAATGAGCAGTTCTTC. The genes are TRBV27 and TRBJ2-1, with a tentative D call TRBD2 (5 bases). Trimming took 5 bases from V and 1 from J, leaving 12 bases between them. The CDR3 is 15 residues long. CDR1 MNHEY and CDR2 SMNVEV come from the germline V gene (reference sequence).

The rearrangement joins TRBV4-1 to TRBJ2-3; D unresolved. Trimming cost V 0 bases and J 3 bases, with 4 bases left between them. Germline lookup yields CDR1 MGHRA and CDR2 YSYEKL. This CDR3 has 13 amino acids. CDR3 DNA sequence: TGCGCCAGCAGCCAAGAAGGGACAGATACGCAGTATTTT. This codes for CASSQEGTDTQYF.

This clonotype has at least ten counts. The rearrangement links TRBV19 to TRBJ2-7, with D perhaps given as TRBD1 or TRBD2 (5 bases each). In germline, CDR1 is LNHDA, CDR2 SQIVND (reference sequence). V gave up 3 bases and J gave up 1 base, with 10 bases separating them. CDR3 length equals 14 residues. The CDR3 reads CASSIGDASYEQYF. For the CDR3, the DNA is TGTGCCAGTAGTATCGGGGACGCTTCCTACGAGCAGTACTTC. Filled out from reference TRBV19 and TRBJ2-7, the complete variable domain reads DGGITQSPKYLFRKEGQNVTLSCEQNLNHDAMYWYRQDPGQGLRLIYYSQIVNDFQKGDIAEGYSVSREKKESFPLTVTSAQKNPTAFYLCASSIGDASYEQYFGPGTRLTVT.

Of note for this clonotype: A read error may account for a junction end that differs from germline. The J gene is TRBJ1-1, the V gene TRBV28; TRBD1 is a possible D gene (6 bases). CDR3 size: 15 residues. Germline CDR1 is MDHEN and CDR2 is SYDVKM. The CDR3 loop is CASTGTQGRNTEAFF. The CDR3, as DNA: TGTGCCAGCACCGGAACACAGGGCAGGAACACTGAAGCTTTCTTC. Filled out from reference TRBV28 and TRBJ1-1, the complete variable domain reads DVKVTQSSRYLVKRTGEKVFLECVQDMDHENMFWYRQDPGLGLRLIYFSYDVKMKEKGDIPEGYSVSREKKERFSLILESASTNQTSMYLCASTGTQGRNTEAFFGQGTRLTVV.

By sample fraction, this clonotype is medium-sized (0.01 to 0.1%). The V gene is TRBV11-2, the J gene TRBJ2-7; 8 nucleotides agree with TRBD2. This CDR3 contains 15 residues. Germline loops: CDR1 SGHAT, CDR2 FQNNGV. V was clipped by 1 base and J by 0 bases; unmatched bases: 2. The CDR3 is CASSLGAGGSYEQYF. In nucleotides, the CDR3 is TGTGCCAGCAGCTTAGGGGCGGGAGGCTCCTACGAGCAGTACTTC.

This clonotype was counted at least ten times. A read error may explain this, as a much larger clone is one base away. CDR3 protein: CSARVGLGVGFHDEQFF. CDR3 in DNA: TGCAGTGCTAGAGTTGGGTTGGGGGTAGGATTCCACGATGAGCAGTTCTTC. The chain couples TRBV20-1 to TRBJ2-1; D is perhaps TRBD1 or TRBD2 (5 bases each). V was pared by 1 base and J by 8 bases, with 24 bases between. The CDR3 has 17 residues. Looked up from germline, CDR1 is DFQATT and CDR2 is SNEGSKA (reference sequence).